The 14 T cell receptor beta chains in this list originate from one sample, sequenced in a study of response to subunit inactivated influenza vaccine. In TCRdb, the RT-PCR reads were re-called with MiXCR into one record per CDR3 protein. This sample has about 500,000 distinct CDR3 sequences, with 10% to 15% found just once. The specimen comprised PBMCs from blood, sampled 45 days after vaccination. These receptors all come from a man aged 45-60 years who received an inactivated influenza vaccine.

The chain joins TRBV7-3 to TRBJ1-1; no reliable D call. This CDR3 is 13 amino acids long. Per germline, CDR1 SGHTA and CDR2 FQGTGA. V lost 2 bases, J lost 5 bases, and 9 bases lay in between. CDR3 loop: CASSLVYGTEAFF. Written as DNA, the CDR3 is TGTGCCAGCAGCTTAGTTTATGGGACTGAAGCTTTCTTT.

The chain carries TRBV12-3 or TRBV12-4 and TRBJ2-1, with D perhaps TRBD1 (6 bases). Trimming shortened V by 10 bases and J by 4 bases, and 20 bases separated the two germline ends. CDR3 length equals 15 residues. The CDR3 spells CAIRLTGDIYNEQFF. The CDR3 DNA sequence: TGTGCCATCCGGCTGACAGGAGACATATACAATGAGCAGTTCTTC.

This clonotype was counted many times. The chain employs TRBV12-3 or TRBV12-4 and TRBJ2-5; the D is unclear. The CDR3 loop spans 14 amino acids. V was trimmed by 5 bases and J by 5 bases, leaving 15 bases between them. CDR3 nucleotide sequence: TGTGCCAGCAGTGAATTTGCCGCCGGGGAGACCCAGTACTTC. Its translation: CASSEFAAGETQYF.

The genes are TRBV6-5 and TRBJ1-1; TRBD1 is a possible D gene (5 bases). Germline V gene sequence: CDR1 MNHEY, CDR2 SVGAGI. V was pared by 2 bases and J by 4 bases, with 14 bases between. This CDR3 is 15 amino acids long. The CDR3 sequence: CASSYGGGGVTEAFF. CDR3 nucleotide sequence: TGTGCCAGCAGTTACGGGGGAGGAGGGGTCACTGAAGCTTTCTTT.

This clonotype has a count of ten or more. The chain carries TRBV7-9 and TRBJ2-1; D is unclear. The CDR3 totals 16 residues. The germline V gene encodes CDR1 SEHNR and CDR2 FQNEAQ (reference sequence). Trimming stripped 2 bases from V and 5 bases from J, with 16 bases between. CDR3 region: CASSLPHRISNNEQFF. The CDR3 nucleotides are TGTGCCAGCAGCTTACCCCACCGCATTAGCAACAATGAGCAGTTCTTC.

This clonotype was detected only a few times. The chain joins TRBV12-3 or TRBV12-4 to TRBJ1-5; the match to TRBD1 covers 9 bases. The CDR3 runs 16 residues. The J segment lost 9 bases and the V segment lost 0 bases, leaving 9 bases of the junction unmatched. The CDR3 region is CASSLAPGTGRLPQHF. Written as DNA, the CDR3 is TGTGCCAGCAGTTTAGCGCCCGGGACAGGGCGCCTGCCCCAGCATTTT.

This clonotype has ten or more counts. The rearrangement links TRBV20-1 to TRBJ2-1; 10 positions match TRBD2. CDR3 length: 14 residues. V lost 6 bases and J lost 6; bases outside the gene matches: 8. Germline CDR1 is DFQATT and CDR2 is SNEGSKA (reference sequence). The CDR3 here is CSALIAGGINEQFF. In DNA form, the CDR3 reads TGCAGTGCACTAATAGCGGGGGGTATCAATGAGCAGTTCTTC.

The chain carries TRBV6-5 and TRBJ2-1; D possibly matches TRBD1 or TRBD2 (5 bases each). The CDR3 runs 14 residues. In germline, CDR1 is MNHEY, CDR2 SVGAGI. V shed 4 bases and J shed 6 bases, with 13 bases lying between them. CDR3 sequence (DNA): TGTGCCAGCAGTTCAGGGACCTTCCCCAATGAGCAGTTCTTC. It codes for CASSSGTFPNEQFF.

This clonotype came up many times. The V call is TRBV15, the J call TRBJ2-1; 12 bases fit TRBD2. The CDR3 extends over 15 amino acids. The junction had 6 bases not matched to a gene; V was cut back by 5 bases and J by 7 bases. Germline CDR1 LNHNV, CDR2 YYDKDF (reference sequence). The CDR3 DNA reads TGTGCCACCAGCGGCGGGACTAGCGGGCTTAATGAGCAGTTCTTC. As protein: CATSGGTSGLNEQFF.

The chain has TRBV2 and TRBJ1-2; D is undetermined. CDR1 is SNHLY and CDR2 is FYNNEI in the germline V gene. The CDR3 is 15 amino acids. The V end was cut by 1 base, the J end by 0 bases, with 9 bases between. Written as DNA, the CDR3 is TGTGCCAGCAGTGAAGTTCCAGCCACTAACTATGGCTACACCTTC. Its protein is CASSEVPATNYGYTF.

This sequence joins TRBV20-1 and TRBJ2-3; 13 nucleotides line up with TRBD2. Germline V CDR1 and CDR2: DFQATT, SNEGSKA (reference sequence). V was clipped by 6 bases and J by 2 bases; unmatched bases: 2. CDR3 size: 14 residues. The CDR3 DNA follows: TGCAGTGCGGGGACTAGCGGGAACACAGATACGCAGTATTTT. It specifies CSAGTSGNTDTQYF.

DNA of the CDR3: TGTGCCAGCAGTTTAGGGGTAGGGGGCGTCACTGAAGCTTTCTTT. It codes for CASSLGVGGVTEAFF. V is TRBV12-3 or TRBV12-4 and J is TRBJ1-1; 7 bases agree with TRBD1. Germline trimming cut 1 base from V and 4 bases from J; bases unmatched to any gene: 6. The CDR3 contains 15 residues.

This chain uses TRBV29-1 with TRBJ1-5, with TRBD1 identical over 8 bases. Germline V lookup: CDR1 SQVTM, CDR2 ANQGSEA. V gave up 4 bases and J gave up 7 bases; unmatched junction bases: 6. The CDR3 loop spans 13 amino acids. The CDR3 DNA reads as TGCAGCGTTGCAGGGGGCCGGGACCAGCCCCAGCATTTT. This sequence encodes CSVAGGRDQPQHF.

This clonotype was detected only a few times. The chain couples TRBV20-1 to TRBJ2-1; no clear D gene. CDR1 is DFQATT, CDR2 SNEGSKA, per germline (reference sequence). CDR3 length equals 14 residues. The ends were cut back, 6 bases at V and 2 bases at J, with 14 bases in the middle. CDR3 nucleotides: TGCAGTGCCCTGAATTTCGGTGCCTACAATGAGCAGTTCTTC. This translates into CSALNFGAYNEQFF.